The clone carrying this T cell receptor (beta chain) was counted only a few times. Donors were ostensibly healthy at sampling, although undocumented immune exposures were probable. Amplification used 60 Vbeta primers and 13 Jbeta primers. Profiled with immunoSEQ multiplex PCR; TCRdb holds only in-frame clones, not every one. This sample has approximately 130,000 clones; 70% to 75% occur once, and the top ten carry less than 4%. CDR3 length equals 14 residues. Trimming took off 0 bases at V and 3 bases at J, with 8 bases between the two ends. Per the germline V gene, CDR1 is MNHEY and CDR2 is SVGAGI. This record comes from a study of cytomegalovirus exposure and HLA in healthy donors. At the level of the study: Previous work identified roughly 110 million unique TCR beta sequences from around 200 million T cells.

This TCR came from a man aged 25-45 years in good health and CMV-seronegative. The sample consisted of PBMCs. This chain uses TRBV6-5 with TRBJ2-5, with a possible D match to TRBD2 (6 bases). This chain's CDR3 is CASSYSGGEETQYF. CDR3 bases: TGTGCCAGCAGTTACTCCGGGGGAGAAGAGACCCAGTACTTC.